This T cell receptor beta chain stems from a study of blood T cell repertoires in COVID-19. Seattle participants joined during active infection and were tracked over time. Assay used: immunoSEQ multiplex PCR; TCRdb lists only in-frame clones, some missing. The sample carries over 65,000 clones, approximately 86% recorded once. The CDR3 extends over 13 amino acids. V was clipped by 5 bases and J by 4 bases, with 9 bases between them. Per germline, CDR1 KGHSH and CDR2 LQKENI. This TCR derives from a man aged 80 or over with COVID-19, enrolled during active disease. The material sequenced was peripheral blood. The chain carries TRBV18 and TRBJ1-3; D is perhaps TRBD1 (6 bases). The chain's CDR3 is CASSSGTGNTIYF. Written as DNA, the CDR3 is TGTGCCAGCTCATCGGGGACAGGAAACACCATATATTTT.